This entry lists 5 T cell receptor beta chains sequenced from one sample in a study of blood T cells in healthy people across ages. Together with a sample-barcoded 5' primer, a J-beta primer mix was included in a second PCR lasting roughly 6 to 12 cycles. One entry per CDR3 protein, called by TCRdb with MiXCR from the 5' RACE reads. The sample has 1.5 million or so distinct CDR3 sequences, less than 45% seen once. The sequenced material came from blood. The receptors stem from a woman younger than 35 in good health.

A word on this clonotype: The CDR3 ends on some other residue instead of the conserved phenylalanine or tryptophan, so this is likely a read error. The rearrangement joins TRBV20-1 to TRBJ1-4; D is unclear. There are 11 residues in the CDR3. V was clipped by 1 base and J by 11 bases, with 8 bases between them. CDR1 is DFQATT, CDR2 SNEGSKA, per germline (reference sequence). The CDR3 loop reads CSARAREKLFY. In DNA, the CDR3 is TGCAGTGCTAGAGCCCGGGAGAAACTGTTTTAT.

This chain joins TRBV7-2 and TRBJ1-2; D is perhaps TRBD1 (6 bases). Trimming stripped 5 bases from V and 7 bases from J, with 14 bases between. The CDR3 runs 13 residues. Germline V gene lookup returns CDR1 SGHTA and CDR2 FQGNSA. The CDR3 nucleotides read TGTGCCAGCAGCGTGGGGGGGGCCCGTGGCTACACCTTC. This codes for CASSVGGARGYTF.

The CDR3 loop reads CSAFGQGNQPQHF. The CDR3 DNA is TGCAGTGCTTTTGGACAGGGCAATCAGCCCCAGCATTTT. The rearrangement joins TRBV20-1 to TRBJ1-5; the match to TRBD1 covers 7 bases. This CDR3 region has 13 residues. The germline gives CDR1 DFQATT, CDR2 SNEGSKA (reference sequence). Unmatched junction bases numbered 3, after V lost 5 bases and J lost 2 bases.

CDR3 sequence: CASSQQGLLRYDEQFF. CDR3 coding DNA: TGTGCCAGCAGCCAACAAGGACTCCTCCGTTACGATGAGCAGTTCTTC. V gene TRBV3-1 combines with J gene TRBJ2-1, with D possibly TRBD2 on 5 matching bases. The CDR3 runs 16 residues. The germline gives CDR1 LGHDT, CDR2 YNNKEL (reference sequence). The V end was cut by 2 bases, the J end by 8 bases, with 19 bases between.

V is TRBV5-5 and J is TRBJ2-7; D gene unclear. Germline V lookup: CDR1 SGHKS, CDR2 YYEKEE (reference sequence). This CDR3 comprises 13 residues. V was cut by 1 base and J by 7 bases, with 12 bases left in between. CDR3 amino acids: CASSLRVGFEQYF. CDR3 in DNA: TGTGCCAGCAGCTTGAGAGTAGGTTTTGAGCAGTACTTC.